The 17 T cell receptor beta chains below come from one sample, sequenced in a study of cytomegalovirus exposure and HLA in healthy donors. This table comes from immunoSEQ multiplex PCR, and its TCRdb copy is limited to in-frame clones, with some not included. Among 170,000 or so clones, 80% to 85% were seen once, and the ten largest hold 2.5% to 3.5%. Sample: PBMCs. These receptors were collected from a woman between 18 and 30 years old in good health and CMV-seropositive.

In its sample, this clone was seen once. J is TRBJ2-7 and V is TRBV5-4; D is unresolved. Trimming took off 1 base at V and 0 bases at J, with 8 bases between the two ends. The germline gives CDR1 SGHNT, CDR2 YYREEE (reference sequence). This CDR3 is 14 amino acids long. CDR3 region: CASSLSASSYEQYF. CDR3 sequence (DNA): TGTGCCAGCAGCTTGTCTGCGAGCTCCTACGAGCAGTACTTC.

This clone was seen just once. This chain connects TRBV29-1 to TRBJ1-3; D remains unclear. This CDR3 has 13 amino acids. Germline V lookup: CDR1 SQVTM, CDR2 ANQGSEA. The germline V and J ends were trimmed by 1 base and 3 bases, with 7 bases remaining between them. The CDR3 DNA reads TGCAGCGTTGAAGGTATTCGTGGAAACACCATATATTTT. It translates to CSVEGIRGNTIYF.

The V and J genes are TRBV5-4 and TRBJ1-4, with D tentatively TRBD1 (6 bases). The CDR3 loop spans 16 amino acids. The germline CDR1 and CDR2 sequences are SGHNT and YYREEE (reference sequence). Deletions cut 2 bases from V and 7 bases from J, with 18 bases between. CDR3 region: CASSLSVRDIGEKLFF. Here the CDR3 DNA reads TGTGCCAGCAGCTTAAGCGTTCGGGACATAGGTGAAAAACTGTTTTTT.

The V gene is TRBV11-2, the J gene TRBJ2-7, with TRBD1 matching over 8 bases. The CDR3 is 12 residues long. Germline V gene lookup returns CDR1 SGHAT and CDR2 FQNNGV. The V segment lost 4 bases and the J segment 7 bases; nucleotides outside the gene matches: 3. CDR3 nucleotide sequence: TGTGCCAGCAGCTGGACAGGGCGGGAGCAGTACTTC. Amino acids: CASSWTGREQYF.

This chain connects TRBV5-4 to TRBJ2-2, with D possibly matching TRBD1 (6 bases). From germline, CDR1 is SGHNT and CDR2 YYREEE (reference sequence). The CDR3 covers 15 residues. V was trimmed by 4 bases and J by 4 bases, leaving 14 bases between them. This CDR3 reads CASSTSGTTTGELFF. The CDR3 region has the DNA TGTGCCAGCAGCACCTCCGGGACAACCACCGGGGAGCTGTTTTTT.

The J gene is TRBJ2-1, the V gene TRBV5-1; 7 positions match TRBD2. CDR1 SGHRS and CDR2 YFSETQ come from the germline V gene. Trimming cost V 3 bases and J 5 bases; bases outside gene matches: 11. The CDR3 extends over 16 amino acids. This chain's CDR3 is CASSWVWGRGDNEQFF. The CDR3 DNA follows: TGCGCCAGCAGCTGGGTTTGGGGGAGGGGTGACAATGAGCAGTTCTTC.

The chain carries TRBV6-6 and TRBJ1-1, with 9 bases aligning to TRBD1. The CDR3 runs to 13 residues. Germline CDR1 MNHNY, CDR2 SVGAGI (reference sequence). Trimming cost V 5 bases and J 10 bases; bases outside gene matches: 8. The CDR3 DNA reads TGTGCCAGCAGTCCGGGACAGGGTTTTGGAGCTTTCTTT. Protein: CASSPGQGFGAFF.

This clone was recorded only once. The V and J genes are TRBV5-4 and TRBJ1-1, with D perhaps matching TRBD1 (5 bases). In germline, CDR1 is SGHNT, CDR2 YYREEE (reference sequence). This CDR3 has 13 amino acids. V lost 4 bases and J 11 bases, leaving 18 bases between the germline ends. The CDR3 sequence is CASSAQGRVVAFF. The CDR3 nucleotides are TGTGCCAGCAGCGCCCAGGGCAGGGTCGTGGCTTTCTTT. Full variable domain (missing parts from reference TRBV5-4 and TRBJ1-1): ETGVTQSPTHLIKTRGQQVTLRCSSQSGHNTVSWYQQALGQGPQFIFQYYREEENGRGNFPPRFSGLQFPNYSSELNVNALELDDSALYLCASSAQGRVVAFFGQGTRLTVV.

The chain is built from TRBV9 and TRBJ2-6; D perhaps matches TRBD2 (6 bases). Germline loops: CDR1 SGDLS, CDR2 YYNGEE. This CDR3 spans 18 amino acids. The V end was cut by 3 bases, the J end by 2 bases, with 18 bases between. CDR3 in DNA: TGTGCCAGCAGCGGCCATAGGAAGGGGAGGACTGGGGCCAACGTCCTGACTTTC. It encodes CASSGHRKGRTGANVLTF.

Only one count was recorded for this clone. The V and J genes are TRBV9 and TRBJ1-6; TRBD1 agrees at 9 bases. The CDR3 contains 16 residues. Germline V lookup: CDR1 SGDLS, CDR2 YYNGEE. Losses at the gene ends were 3 bases for V and 7 bases for J; bases not matched to a gene: 8. CDR3 in DNA: TGTGCCAGCAGCGCTTACAGGGGGCGGGAGAATTCACCCCTCCACTTT. The encoded protein is CASSAYRGRENSPLHF.

The chain links TRBV20-1 to TRBJ2-5; D unclear. CDR1 is DFQATT, CDR2 SNEGSKA, per germline (reference sequence). V lost 4 bases and J lost 5, with 8 bases in between. This CDR3 comprises 11 residues. The CDR3 DNA is TGCAGTGCTACTGGGCAGGAGACCCAGTACTTC. Residues: CSATGQETQYF.

CDR3 nucleotides: TGTGCCAGCAGCCCCGAGGCCTGGGACATGAACACTGAAGCTTTCTTT. It is translated as CASSPEAWDMNTEAFF. The V call is TRBV7-9, the J call TRBJ1-1, with D possibly TRBD1 on 6 matching bases. This CDR3 contains 16 residues. V was shortened by 5 bases and J by 0 bases, with 16 bases between the two germline ends. CDR1 and CDR2 (germline): SEHNR, FQNEAQ (reference sequence). The whole variable domain, filled in from reference TRBV7-9 and TRBJ1-1, reads DTGVSQNPRHKITKRGQNVTFRCDPISEHNRLYWYRQTLGQGPEFLTYFQNEAQLEKSRLLSDRFSAERPKGSFSTLEIQRTEQGDSAMYLCASSPEAWDMNTEAFFGQGTRLTVV.

The V and J genes are TRBV19 and TRBJ2-1, with 7 bases aligning to TRBD1. Germline CDR1 reads LNHDA; CDR2 reads SQIVND (reference sequence). J lost 7 bases, V lost 5 bases, and 5 bases had no gene match. This CDR3 is built from 13 residues. The CDR3 spells CASSPTTGNEQFF. In nucleotides, the CDR3 is TGTGCCAGTAGTCCTACGACAGGGAATGAGCAGTTCTTC. The complete variable domain, with remaining parts taken from reference TRBV19 and TRBJ2-1, reads DGGITQSPKYLFRKEGQNVTLSCEQNLNHDAMYWYRQDPGQGLRLIYYSQIVNDFQKGDIAEGYSVSREKKESFPLTVTSAQKNPTAFYLCASSPTTGNEQFFGPGTRLTVL.

The chain couples TRBV7-2 to TRBJ2-1; 8 nucleotides align to TRBD2. Germline CDR1 is SGHTA and CDR2 is FQGNSA. This CDR3 is built from 15 residues. V gave up 7 bases and J gave up 4 bases; unmatched junction bases: 9. The CDR3 sequence is CASTTRGGPYNEQFF. The DNA of the CDR3 is TGTGCCAGCACCACTCGGGGGGGGCCATACAATGAGCAGTTCTTC.

V gene TRBV9 combines with J gene TRBJ2-7; 7 positions agree with TRBD1. Germline CDR1 and CDR2: SGDLS and YYNGEE. J lost 0 bases, V lost 4 bases, and 4 bases had no gene match. This CDR3 is built from 14 residues. The DNA for the CDR3 is TGTGCCAGCAGCAAGGGACAGAACTCCTACGAGCAGTACTTC. It translates to CASSKGQNSYEQYF.

DNA for the CDR3: TGTGCCAGCAGCTTGGTAGGGGGCGGGGAGCAGTTCTTC. Translated, it gives CASSLVGGGEQFF. The V call is TRBV5-4, the J call TRBJ2-1; 7 bases align to TRBD1. CDR1 and CDR2 from the germline V gene are SGHNT and YYREEE (reference sequence). The CDR3 extends over 13 amino acids. The J segment lost 10 bases and the V segment lost 0 bases, leaving 4 bases of the junction unmatched.

V usage is TRBV5-4 and J usage is TRBJ2-5, with 10 bases lining up with TRBD2. CDR3 length: 15 residues. Germline values: CDR1 SGHNT, CDR2 YYREEE (reference sequence). Trimming at V came to 2 bases and at J to 3 bases, leaving 4 bases not matched to a gene. For the CDR3, the DNA is TGTGCCAGCAGCTTTAGCGGGGGGTCAAAAGAGACCCAGTACTTC. It yields the protein CASSFSGGSKETQYF.